This T cell receptor (beta chain) was recorded in a study of cytomegalovirus exposure and HLA in healthy donors. Concerning this clone itself: What it recognizes is unknown.

Sampled while nominally healthy, donors likely had unrecorded immune exposures. V gave up 6 bases and J gave up 1 base; unmatched junction bases: 5. The length of the CDR3 is 15 residues. Germline V gene data show CDR1 as LNHDA and CDR2 as SQIVND (reference sequence). Findings and caveats of the study: Compared with the roughly 700-donor mean, an Asian-associated ancestry cluster reportedly had fewer N-insertions, according to a later analysis. The listing of 150 to 200 TCR beta chains classed them as cytomegalovirus-associated.

13 Jbeta primers and 60 Vbeta primers were used for the PCR. Per the original data handling: A follow-up analysis tallied 86 million or so unique TCR beta chains, approximately 10 million shared. Some clones are missing from TCRdb's copy, which holds only in-frame ones; the method was immunoSEQ multiplex PCR. V and J calls plus clone size are reproduced from that table; the DNA served to infer D and trimming. Among 120,000 or so clones listed, 77% were seen once. V is TRBV19 and J is TRBJ1-5; 8 bases map to TRBD1. The source material was PBMCs. The receptor's source is a man aged 45-65 years in good health and CMV-seropositive. CDR3 nucleotide sequence: TGTGCCAGTAGGGACAGGGCCCCGAGCAATCAGCCCCAGCATTTT. This sequence encodes CASRDRAPSNQPQHF. Full variable domain (rest looked up from reference TRBV19 and TRBJ1-5): DGGITQSPKYLFRKEGQNVTLSCEQNLNHDAMYWYRQDPGQGLRLIYYSQIVNDFQKGDIAEGYSVSREKKESFPLTVTSAQKNPTAFYLCASRDRAPSNQPQHFGDGTRLSIL.